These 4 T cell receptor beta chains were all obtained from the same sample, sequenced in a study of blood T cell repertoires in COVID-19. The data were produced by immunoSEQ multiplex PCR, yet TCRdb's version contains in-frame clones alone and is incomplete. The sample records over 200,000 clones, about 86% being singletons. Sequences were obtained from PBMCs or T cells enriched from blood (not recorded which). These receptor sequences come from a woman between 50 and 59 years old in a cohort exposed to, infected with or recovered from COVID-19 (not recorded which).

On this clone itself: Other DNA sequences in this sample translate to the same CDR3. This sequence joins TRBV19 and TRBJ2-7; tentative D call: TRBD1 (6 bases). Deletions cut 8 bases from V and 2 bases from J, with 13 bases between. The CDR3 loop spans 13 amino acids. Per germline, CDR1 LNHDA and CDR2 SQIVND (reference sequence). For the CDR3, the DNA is TGTGCCAGTTCTACTACAGGGCCCTACGAGCAGTACTTC. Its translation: CASSTTGPYEQYF.

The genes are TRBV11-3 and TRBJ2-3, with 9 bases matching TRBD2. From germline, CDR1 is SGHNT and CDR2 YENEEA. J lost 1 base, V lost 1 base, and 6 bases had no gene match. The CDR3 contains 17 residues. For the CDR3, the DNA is TGTGCCAGCAGCTTAGGGGATCGACTAGCGGGCACAGATACGCAGTATTTT. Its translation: CASSLGDRLAGTDTQYF.

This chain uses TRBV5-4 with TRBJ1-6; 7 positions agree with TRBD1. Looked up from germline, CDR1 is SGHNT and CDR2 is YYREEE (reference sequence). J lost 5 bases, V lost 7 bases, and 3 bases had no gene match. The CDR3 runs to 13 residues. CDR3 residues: CASAQGDNSPLHF. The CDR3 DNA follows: TGTGCCAGCGCCCAGGGGGATAATTCACCCCTCCACTTT. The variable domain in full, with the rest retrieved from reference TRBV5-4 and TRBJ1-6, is ETGVTQSPTHLIKTRGQQVTLRCSSQSGHNTVSWYQQALGQGPQFIFQYYREEENGRGNFPPRFSGLQFPNYSSELNVNALELDDSALYLCASAQGDNSPLHFGNGTRLTVT.

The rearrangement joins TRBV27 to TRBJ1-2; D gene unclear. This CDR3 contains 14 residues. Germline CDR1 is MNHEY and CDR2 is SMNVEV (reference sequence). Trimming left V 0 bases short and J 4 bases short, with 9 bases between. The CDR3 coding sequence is TGTGCCAGCAGTTTATCTGGCGACTCCTATGGCTACACCTTC. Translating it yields CASSLSGDSYGYTF.